Following are 9 T cell receptor beta chains from one sample sequenced in a study of cytomegalovirus exposure and HLA in healthy donors (dated by TCRdb to the late 2010s). Libraries were prepared through the immunoSEQ multiplex PCR assay. For the multiplex PCR, a mixture combining 60 forward primers for TCR Vbeta segments and 13 reverse primers for TCR Jbeta segments was used. TCRdb's version of the immuneACCESS table is confined to in-frame rearrangements and falls short of the full clone set. An unresolved V gene accounts for under half of the shortfall where checked; the remainder is of unknown origin. The sample contains some 170,000 clones, roughly 76% of them found a single time. Roughly 5% of the sample comes from the top ten. The sequenced sample consisted of PBMCs. Receptors were obtained from a woman younger than 35 in good health and CMV-seropositive.

The rearrangement links TRBV19 to TRBJ1-2; 7 bases are a match to TRBD1. Per the germline V gene, CDR1 is LNHDA and CDR2 is SQIVND (reference sequence). V was pared by 1 base and J by 4 bases, with 15 bases of the junction left unmatched. The CDR3 spans 18 residues. As DNA, the CDR3 is TGTGCCAGTAGTATAGGCCCGGACAGGCCTTCAACCTTCTATGGCTACACCTTC. Translation gives CASSIGPDRPSTFYGYTF.

The V and J genes are TRBV4-2 and TRBJ2-5; tentative D call: TRBD1 (5 bases). The DNA end is more similar to TRBJ2-7, so the J call may be wrong. Per germline, CDR1 LGHNA and CDR2 YNFKEQ. There are 16 residues in the CDR3. CDR3 DNA: TGTGCCAGCAGCCAAGGGATCGCAGGGATCTCCTACGAGCAGTACTTC. Its protein product is CASSQGIAGISYEQYF.

V gene TRBV7-8 combines with J gene TRBJ2-7; 9 bases line up with TRBD2. Germline-derived CDR1 and CDR2 are SGHVS and FQNEAQ. The CDR3 has 14 residues. The V segment lost 5 bases and the J segment 5 bases; nucleotides outside the gene matches: 7. This CDR3 reads CASSRAGGPDEQYF. As DNA, the CDR3 is TGTGCCAGCAGCCGGGCGGGGGGGCCGGACGAGCAGTACTTC.

This chain joins TRBV11-2 and TRBJ2-7; tentatively, D is TRBD2 (5 bases). Germline V gives CDR1 SGHAT, CDR2 FQNNGV. CDR3 length: 15 residues. Trimming pared 4 bases from V and 6 bases from J, leaving 19 bases between. CDR3 bases: TGTGCCAGCAGCTCGGTCGGACTGACCCAAGGCGAGCAGTACTTC. It yields the protein CASSSVGLTQGEQYF.

The chain couples TRBV29-1 to TRBJ2-1; the D gene is possibly TRBD2 (7 bases). The V gene's germline CDR1 is SQVTM and CDR2 ANQGSEA. This CDR3 spans 13 amino acids. V was cut by 8 bases and J by 8 bases, with 19 bases left in between. CDR3 sequence (DNA): TGCAGCTTGCTTGTACAGGGAGGGGATGAGCAGTTCTTC. This translates into CSLLVQGGDEQFF.

The V gene is TRBV5-1, the J gene TRBJ2-5, with D unclear. Germline V gene data show CDR1 as SGHRS and CDR2 as YFSETQ. This CDR3 has 13 amino acids. Trimming took off 0 bases at V and 11 bases at J, with 14 bases between the two ends. CDR3 sequence (DNA): TGCGCCAGCAGCTTGGGGCGAACAGAAGAGCAGTACTTC. This codes for CASSLGRTEEQYF.

In its sample, this clone was seen once. This chain joins TRBV5-6 and TRBJ2-3, with TRBD2 matching 8 bases. Germline V gene lookup returns CDR1 SGHDT and CDR2 YYEEEE. V was clipped by 3 bases and J by 5 bases; unmatched bases: 8. The length of the CDR3 is 15 residues. The CDR3 DNA follows: TGTGCCAGCAGCTCCACGGGGGGGGCATTAGATACGCAGTATTTT. Its protein is CASSSTGGALDTQYF.

V and J are TRBV2 and TRBJ2-7, with TRBD2 matching 13 bases. CDR1 and CDR2 from the germline V gene are SNHLY and FYNNEI. Losses at the gene ends were 7 bases for V and 1 base for J; bases not matched to a gene: 10. This CDR3 is built from 17 residues. CDR3 DNA: TGTGCCAGCACTGGACGCGCGGGACTAGCGGGGTCCTACGAGCAGTACTTC. Translating gives CASTGRAGLAGSYEQYF.

This chain uses TRBV6-5 with TRBJ1-1; a possible D gene is TRBD1 (5 bases). The ends were cut back, 7 bases at V and 10 bases at J, with 13 bases in the middle. The CDR3 length is 11 residues. CDR1 is MNHEY and CDR2 is SVGAGI in the germline V gene. CDR3 coding DNA: TGTGCCAGCATTTCAGGGCTGGGAGCTTTCTTT. Translated, it gives CASISGLGAFF.